This TCR beta chain was sequenced for a study of control samples from healthy donors and cancer patients. J lost 5 bases, V lost 8 bases, and 20 bases had no gene match. CDR1 PRHDT and CDR2 FYEKMQ come from the germline V gene (reference sequence). The CDR3 runs 17 residues. Generated by immunoSEQ multiplex PCR, the TCRdb table keeps only in-frame clones and is missing some. The sample has about 190,000 clones, 91% seen once. The sequence was obtained from a young man in good health. This sequence joins TRBV13 and TRBJ1-2; 7 bases align to TRBD1. Sequenced: blood. Here the CDR3 DNA reads TGTGCCAGCCAAACGAATCGGGTGCACCGGGACAGATATGGCTACACCTTC. It specifies CASQTNRVHRDRYGYTF.